These T cell receptor beta chains were read from a single sample in a study of vaccination effects on CD4 cells after COVID-19. Profiled with immunoSEQ multiplex PCR; TCRdb holds only in-frame clones, not every one. Here the sample spans tens of thousands of clones, 75% to 85% being singletons. These receptors' antigens are unknown. The sequencing here drew on CD4+ T cells from PBMCs cultured with a peptide pool, taken before COVID-19 vaccination. The receptors originated from a human donor who had a prior SARS-CoV-2 infection. Each CDR3 is given with its conserved first and last residue. The D gene is left open where the match is weak. Not every row has a clone size; where given, it reads once, few, many or a size class.

CDR3 protein: CASSQETGVGYTF
CDR3 DNA: TGTGCCAGCAGCCAAGAAACAGGGGTGGGCTACACCTTC
J gene: TRBJ1-2
D gene: TRBD1
clone size: once
V gene: TRBV3-1/TRBV3-2

CDR3 protein: CASSVGGNGYTF
CDR3 DNA: TGTGCCAGCAGTGTAGGGGGGAATGGCTACACCTTC
J gene: TRBJ1-2
D gene: NA
clone size: few
V gene: TRBV25-1

CDR3 protein: CASSPAGRETQYF
CDR3 DNA: TGCGCCAGCAGCCCAGCGGGGAGGGAGACCCAGTACTTC
J gene: TRBJ2-5
D gene: TRBD2
clone size: NA
V gene: TRBV5-1

CDR3 protein: CASSLVGFQETQYF
CDR3 DNA: TGCGCCAGCAGCTTGGTTGGTTTTCAAGAGACCCAGTACTTC
J gene: TRBJ2-5
D gene: NA
clone size: once
V gene: TRBV5-1

CDR3 protein: CASSLYGNDYNEQFF
CDR3 DNA: TGTGCCAGCAGCTTATACGGAAATGACTACAATGAGCAGTTCTTC
J gene: TRBJ2-1
D gene: NA
clone size: NA
V gene: TRBV7-8

CDR3 protein: CASSQGAQNIQYF
CDR3 DNA: TGTGCCAGCAGCCAAGGGGCTCAAAACATTCAGTACTTC
J gene: TRBJ2-4
D gene: NA
clone size: NA
V gene: TRBV3-1/TRBV3-2

CDR3 protein: CASSFSGSADTQYF
CDR3 DNA: TGTGCCAGCAGCTTTAGCGGGAGCGCAGATACGCAGTATTTT
J gene: TRBJ2-3
D gene: TRBD2
clone size: NA
V gene: TRBV7-9

CDR3 protein: CASSPWVGGGDTQYF
CDR3 DNA: TGTGCCAGCAGCCCCTGGGTCGGGGGCGGAGATACGCAGTATTTT
J gene: TRBJ2-3
D gene: NA
clone size: NA
V gene: TRBV7-3

CDR3 protein: CASSLSPSVWREKVGELFF
CDR3 DNA: TGTGCCAGCTCACTATCCCCCTCCGTCTGGCGGGAGAAGGTCGGGGAGCTGTTTTTT
J gene: TRBJ2-2
D gene: TRBD2
clone size: NA
V gene: TRBV18

CDR3 protein: CASSSTGSRSPLHF
CDR3 DNA: TGTGCCAGCAGTAGTACAGGTTCGCGGTCACCCCTCCACTTT
J gene: TRBJ1-6
D gene: NA
clone size: few
V gene: TRBV6-5

CDR3 protein: CASSPLARRDNEQFF
CDR3 DNA: TGTGCCAGCAGCCCACTAGCGAGGAGGGACAATGAGCAGTTCTTC
J gene: TRBJ2-1
D gene: TRBD2
clone size: NA
V gene: TRBV5-4

CDR3 protein: CASSPRSAATYGYTF
CDR3 DNA: TGTGCCAGCTCACCTAGGTCAGCGGCAACTTATGGCTACACCTTC
J gene: TRBJ1-2
D gene: NA
clone size: NA
V gene: TRBV18

CDR3 protein: CASRKSMLEPYEQYF
CDR3 DNA: TGTGCCAGCAGGAAAAGCATGCTAGAACCGTACGAGCAGTACTTC
J gene: TRBJ2-7
D gene: NA
clone size: NA
V gene: TRBV6-6

CDR3 protein: CASSFYQGTNEQFF
CDR3 DNA: TGTGCCAGCAGCTTCTATCAGGGGACCAATGAGCAGTTCTTC
J gene: TRBJ2-1
D gene: NA
clone size: once
V gene: TRBV13

CDR3 protein: CASSPSRDRGFMQETQYF
CDR3 DNA: TGTGCCAGCAGTCCATCCCGGGACAGGGGTTTCATGCAAGAGACCCAGTACTTC
J gene: TRBJ2-5
D gene: TRBD1
clone size: NA
V gene: TRBV6-6

CDR3 protein: CASSLDPIVRETQYF
CDR3 DNA: TGTGCCAGCAGCCTAGACCCCATCGTTCGGGAGACCCAGTACTTC
J gene: TRBJ2-5
D gene: NA
clone size: NA
V gene: TRBV5-4

CDR3 protein: CASSYAGVPETQYF
CDR3 DNA: TGTGCCAGCAGTTACGCGGGAGTCCCAGAGACCCAGTACTTC
J gene: TRBJ2-5
D gene: TRBD2
clone size: NA
V gene: TRBV6-5

CDR3 protein: CASSLAFGLNQPQHF
CDR3 DNA: TGTGCCAGCAGCTTGGCCTTCGGGTTGAATCAGCCCCAGCATTTT
J gene: TRBJ1-5
D gene: NA
clone size: NA
V gene: TRBV5-6

CDR3 protein: CASSHHNEQFF
CDR3 DNA: TGTGCCAGCAGCCATCACAATGAGCAGTTCTTC
J gene: TRBJ2-1
D gene: NA
clone size: NA
V gene: TRBV3-1/TRBV3-2

CDR3 protein: CAWRLRGVGDTEAFF
CDR3 DNA: TGTGCCTGGAGGCTAAGGGGGGTAGGGGATACTGAAGCTTTCTTT
J gene: TRBJ1-1
D gene: NA
clone size: NA
V gene: TRBV30

CDR3 protein: CAWKGQEGNEKLFF
CDR3 DNA: TGTGCCTGGAAAGGACAGGAGGGTAATGAAAAACTGTTTTTT
J gene: TRBJ1-4
D gene: TRBD1
clone size: NA
V gene: TRBV30

CDR3 protein: CASTLGQAHDEQYF
CDR3 DNA: TGTGCCAGCACCCTCGGACAGGCACACGACGAGCAGTACTTC
J gene: TRBJ2-7
D gene: TRBD1
clone size: NA
V gene: TRBV11-2

CDR3 protein: CASSLGQGLESGTQYF
CDR3 DNA: TGTGCCAGCAGCTTAGGACAGGGTCTTGAATCAGGGACCCAGTACTTC
J gene: TRBJ2-5
D gene: TRBD1
clone size: NA
V gene: TRBV7-2

CDR3 protein: CASSFFSGGATGELFF
CDR3 DNA: TGTGCCAGCAGCTTCTTCTCCGGGGGGGCCACCGGGGAGCTGTTTTTT
J gene: TRBJ2-2
D gene: TRBD2
clone size: NA
V gene: TRBV5-5

CDR3 protein: CASSQYLQETQYF
CDR3 DNA: TGCGCCAGCAGCCAATACCTGCAAGAGACCCAGTACTTC
J gene: TRBJ2-5
D gene: NA
clone size: NA
V gene: TRBV4-1

CDR3 protein: CASSSNGRGSQHF
CDR3 DNA: TGCGCCAGCAGCTCGAATGGAAGGGGGTCCCAGCATTTT
J gene: TRBJ1-5
D gene: NA
clone size: NA
V gene: TRBV5-1

CDR3 protein: CASSPGQGGTEAFF
CDR3 DNA: TGTGCCAGCTCACCTGGACAGGGGGGCACTGAAGCTTTCTTT
J gene: TRBJ1-1
D gene: TRBD1
clone size: once
V gene: TRBV18

CDR3 protein: CASSPQLAGGIDEQFF
CDR3 DNA: TGTGCCAGCAGCCCTCAACTAGCGGGGGGGATCGATGAGCAGTTCTTC
J gene: TRBJ2-1
D gene: TRBD2
clone size: few
V gene: TRBV2

CDR3 protein: CASTQAGLRLLEQYF
CDR3 DNA: TGTGCCAGCACCCAAGCGGGACTAAGACTTTTAGAGCAGTACTTC
J gene: TRBJ2-7
D gene: TRBD2
clone size: NA
V gene: TRBV6-5

CDR3 protein: CASSLLAGGSETQYF
CDR3 DNA: TGTGCCAGCAGTCTTCTAGCGGGAGGGTCAGAGACCCAGTACTTC
J gene: TRBJ2-5
D gene: TRBD2
clone size: NA
V gene: TRBV5-6

CDR3 protein: CASQHEQVAGVDEQFF
CDR3 DNA: TGTGCCAGCCAACACGAACAGGTCGCAGGAGTCGATGAGCAGTTCTTC
J gene: TRBJ2-1
D gene: NA
clone size: NA
V gene: TRBV2

CDR3 protein: CASSSIRGNTEAFF
CDR3 DNA: TGTGCCAGCAGTTCAATCAGGGGGAACACTGAAGCTTTCTTT
J gene: TRBJ1-1
D gene: NA
clone size: NA
V gene: TRBV6-5

CDR3 protein: CAWSRDRGRLAEKLFF
CDR3 DNA: TGTGCCTGGAGTAGGGACAGGGGTAGACTGGCTGAAAAACTGTTTTTT
J gene: TRBJ1-4
D gene: TRBD1
clone size: NA
V gene: TRBV30

CDR3 protein: CASSPRSSSGNTIYF
CDR3 DNA: TGTGCCAGCTCACCACGGAGTAGCTCTGGAAACACCATATATTTT
J gene: TRBJ1-3
D gene: NA
clone size: NA
V gene: TRBV18

CDR3 protein: CASSLASGGSSSYNEQFF
CDR3 DNA: TGCGCCAGCAGCTTGGCTAGCGGGGGGTCTAGCTCCTACAATGAGCAGTTCTTC
J gene: TRBJ2-1
D gene: TRBD2
clone size: once
V gene: TRBV5-1

CDR3 protein: CASSVQSPLYNEQFF
CDR3 DNA: TGTGCCAGCAGCGTCCAAAGCCCCCTCTACAATGAGCAGTTCTTC
J gene: TRBJ2-1
D gene: NA
clone size: once
V gene: TRBV11-3

CDR3 protein: CASSILSLTASIQYF
CDR3 DNA: TGTGCCAGTAGTATATTGTCCCTCACCGCCAGCATTCAGTACTTC
J gene: TRBJ2-4
D gene: NA
clone size: few
V gene: TRBV19

CDR3 protein: CASSYSREAAEKLFF
CDR3 DNA: TGTGCCAGCAGTTACTCCCGGGAGGCAGCCGAAAAACTGTTTTTT
J gene: TRBJ1-4
D gene: NA
clone size: NA
V gene: TRBV6-6

CDR3 protein: CASSLEGQGHEKLFF
CDR3 DNA: TGCGCCAGCAGCTTGGAGGGACAGGGGCATGAAAAACTGTTTTTT
J gene: TRBJ1-4
D gene: TRBD1
clone size: few
V gene: TRBV5-1

CDR3 protein: CASSQGIYRENTEAFF
CDR3 DNA: TGTGCCAGCAGCCAGGGAATATACAGGGAGAACACTGAAGCTTTCTTT
J gene: TRBJ1-1
D gene: NA
clone size: few
V gene: TRBV3-1/TRBV3-2

CDR3 protein: CASSVLAGYTDTQYF
CDR3 DNA: TGTGCCAGCAGTGTTCTAGCGGGATACACAGATACGCAGTATTTT
J gene: TRBJ2-3
D gene: TRBD2
clone size: NA
V gene: TRBV2

CDR3 protein: CASSWGDSLRQQYF
CDR3 DNA: TGTGCCAGCAGTTGGGGAGACAGCCTTCGACAGCAGTACTTC
J gene: TRBJ2-7
D gene: NA
clone size: NA
V gene: TRBV28

CDR3 protein: CATSRDLARYTGELFF
CDR3 DNA: TGTGCCACCAGCAGAGATCTTGCGAGGTACACCGGGGAGCTGTTTTTT
J gene: TRBJ2-2
D gene: NA
clone size: NA
V gene: TRBV15

CDR3 protein: CASSLVAGLADTQYF
CDR3 DNA: TGTGCCAGCAGCTTAGTAGCGGGATTGGCAGATACGCAGTATTTT
J gene: TRBJ2-3
D gene: TRBD2
clone size: few
V gene: TRBV7-3

CDR3 protein: CASSFGQGGNGYTF
CDR3 DNA: TGTGCCAGCAGCTTCGGACAGGGGGGAAATGGCTACACCTTC
J gene: TRBJ1-2
D gene: TRBD1
clone size: NA
V gene: TRBV7-9

CDR3 protein: CASSSTGSSYGYTF
CDR3 DNA: TGCGCCAGCAGCTCGACAGGGTCGTCCTATGGCTACACCTTC
J gene: TRBJ1-2
D gene: TRBD1
clone size: NA
V gene: TRBV5-1

CDR3 protein: CASSFHGGDGYTF
CDR3 DNA: TGCGCCAGCAGCTTCCACGGAGGGGATGGCTACACCTTC
J gene: TRBJ1-2
D gene: NA
clone size: NA
V gene: TRBV5-1

CDR3 protein: CAWSVGGEQFF
CDR3 DNA: TGTGCCTGGAGTGTTGGCGGGGAGCAGTTCTTC
J gene: TRBJ2-1
D gene: NA
clone size: NA
V gene: TRBV30

CDR3 protein: CSASRRRGDTQYF
CDR3 DNA: TGCAGTGCTAGTAGGCGACGGGGCGATACGCAGTATTTT
J gene: TRBJ2-3
D gene: NA
clone size: NA
V gene: TRBV20-1

CDR3 protein: CASSPQAGADEQYF
CDR3 DNA: TGTGCCAGCAGCCCTCAGGCGGGGGCGGACGAGCAGTACTTC
J gene: TRBJ2-7
D gene: NA
clone size: once
V gene: TRBV9

CDR3 protein: CASSPRLEDPLHF
CDR3 DNA: TGTGCCAGCTCACCCCGACTGGAAGACCCCCTCCACTTT
J gene: TRBJ1-6
D gene: NA
clone size: few
V gene: TRBV18

CDR3 protein: CASSWTFNYGYTF
CDR3 DNA: TGTGCCAGCAGCTGGACGTTTAACTATGGCTACACCTTC
J gene: TRBJ1-2
D gene: NA
clone size: NA
V gene: TRBV7-8

CDR3 protein: CASSFGRPYEQYF
CDR3 DNA: TGTGCCAGCAGTTTCGGCAGACCATACGAGCAGTACTTC
J gene: TRBJ2-7
D gene: NA
clone size: NA
V gene: TRBV12-3/TRBV12-4

CDR3 protein: CASSGQGQIYEQYF
CDR3 DNA: TGCGCCAGCAGCGGACAGGGACAAATTTACGAGCAGTACTTC
J gene: TRBJ2-7
D gene: TRBD1
clone size: once
V gene: TRBV5-1

CDR3 protein: CASSVDPYGTQYF
CDR3 DNA: TGTGCCAGCAGCGTAGATCCGTATGGGACCCAGTACTTC
J gene: TRBJ2-5
D gene: NA
clone size: NA
V gene: TRBV9